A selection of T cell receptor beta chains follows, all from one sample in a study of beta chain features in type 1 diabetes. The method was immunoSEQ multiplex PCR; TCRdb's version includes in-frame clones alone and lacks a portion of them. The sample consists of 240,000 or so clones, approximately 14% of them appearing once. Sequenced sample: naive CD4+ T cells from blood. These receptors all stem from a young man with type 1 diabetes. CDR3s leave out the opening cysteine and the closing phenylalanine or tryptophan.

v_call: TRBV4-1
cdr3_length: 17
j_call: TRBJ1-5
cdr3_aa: ASSQLLGQGGYSNQPQH

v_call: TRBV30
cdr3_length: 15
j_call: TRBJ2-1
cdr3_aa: AWSVGSRGGRRNEQF

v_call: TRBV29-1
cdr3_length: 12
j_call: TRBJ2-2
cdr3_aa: SVRKGAGTGELF

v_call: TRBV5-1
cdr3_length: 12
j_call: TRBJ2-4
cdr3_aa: ASSPRQGQNIQY

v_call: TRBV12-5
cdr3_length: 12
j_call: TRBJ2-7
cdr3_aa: ASGLREGPYEQY

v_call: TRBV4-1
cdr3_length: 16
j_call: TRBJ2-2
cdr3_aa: ASNRGLAGVINTGELF

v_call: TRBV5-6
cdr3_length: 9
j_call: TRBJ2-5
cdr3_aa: ASSVQETQY

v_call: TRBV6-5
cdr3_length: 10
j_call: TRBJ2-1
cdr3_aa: ASRSSGDEQF

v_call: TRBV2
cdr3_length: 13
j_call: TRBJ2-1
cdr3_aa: ASRGETGSYNEQF

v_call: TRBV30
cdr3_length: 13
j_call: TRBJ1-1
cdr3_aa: AWRLPDRENTEAF

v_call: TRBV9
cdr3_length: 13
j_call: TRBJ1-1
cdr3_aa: ASSKRQGDGTEAF

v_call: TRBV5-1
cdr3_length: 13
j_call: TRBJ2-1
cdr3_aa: ASSGLAGGAGEQF

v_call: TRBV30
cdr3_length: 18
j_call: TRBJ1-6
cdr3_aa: AWSPRQGLFVSSYNSPLH

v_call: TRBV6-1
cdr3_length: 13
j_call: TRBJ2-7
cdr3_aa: ASSDRDRASYEQY

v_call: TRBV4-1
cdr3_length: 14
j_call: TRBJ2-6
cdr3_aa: ASSQDGGAGANVLT

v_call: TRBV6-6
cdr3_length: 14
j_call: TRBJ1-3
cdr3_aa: ASSYSGGASGNTIY

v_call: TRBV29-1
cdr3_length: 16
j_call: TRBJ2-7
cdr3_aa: SVEDVPGLAGGVYEQY